Listed below are T cell receptor beta chains from one sample, sequenced in a study of T cell repertoires in cytomegalovirus infection. No antigen has been assigned to these receptors. TCRdb independently ran MiXCR on the reads; one entry per CDR3 protein. The sample has tens of thousands of distinct CDR3 sequences; 20% to 25% are singletons. The sequences come from CD8+ T cells from cultured PBMCs, collected from culture after CMV antigen stimulation. These receptors were collected from a human donor in good health (CMV status not recorded). Some clones in this sample may be carry-over from other donors' samples. Both conserved end residues are part of each CDR3. The D gene is left open where the match is weak. Part of the rows lack a size; the others show once, few, many or a class for expanded clones.

abundance: -
v_gene: TRBV7-6
d_gene: -
j_gene: TRBJ2-7
CDR3nt: TGTGCCAGCAGTCGCCAGGGGTACGAGCAGTACTTC
CDR3aa: CASSRQGYEQYF

abundance: few
v_gene: TRBV4-1
d_gene: TRBD2
j_gene: TRBJ2-7
CDR3nt: TGCGCCAGCAGACCGGGACTAGATAGCTACGAGCAGTACTTC
CDR3aa: CASRPGLDSYEQYF

abundance: few
v_gene: TRBV7-6
d_gene: -
j_gene: TRBJ2-7
CDR3nt: TGTGCCAGCAGCTTAGGAGGCTCCCCCTACGAGCAGTACTTC
CDR3aa: CASSLGGSPYEQYF

abundance: few
v_gene: TRBV6-2/TRBV6-3
d_gene: TRBD1
j_gene: TRBJ1-2
CDR3nt: TGTGCCAGCAGACCGGGACAGGGGCCTGAGGACACCTTC
CDR3aa: CASRPGQGPEDTF

abundance: many
v_gene: TRBV7-2
d_gene: -
j_gene: TRBJ2-1
CDR3nt: TGTGCCAGCAGCTTGCGGCGCGGCACCCACAATGAGCAGTTCTTC
CDR3aa: CASSLRRGTHNEQFF

abundance: -
v_gene: TRBV9
d_gene: TRBD2
j_gene: TRBJ2-1
CDR3nt: TGTGCCAGCAGCGCCCGACTAGCGGGGGGGCCGGTTGATGAGCAGTTCTTC
CDR3aa: CASSARLAGGPVDEQFF

abundance: few
v_gene: TRBV7-9
d_gene: TRBD1
j_gene: TRBJ1-2
CDR3nt: TGTGCCAGTCGGGACAGGGGACCTTCCGGCTACACCTTC
CDR3aa: CASRDRGPSGYTF

abundance: few
v_gene: TRBV7-8
d_gene: -
j_gene: TRBJ1-2
CDR3nt: TGTGCCACGTCCCCGGACTCTAACTATGGCTACACCTTC
CDR3aa: CATSPDSNYGYTF

abundance: -
v_gene: TRBV7-6
d_gene: -
j_gene: TRBJ2-4
CDR3nt: TGTGCCAGCAGCCCGGCGGGGGCCGGGGCCAAAAACATTCAGTACTTC
CDR3aa: CASSPAGAGAKNIQYF

abundance: few
v_gene: TRBV7-9
d_gene: -
j_gene: TRBJ2-4
CDR3nt: TGTGCCAGCAGCTTAGGAACGTTAGCCAAAAACATTCAGTACTTC
CDR3aa: CASSLGTLAKNIQYF

abundance: few
v_gene: TRBV7-2
d_gene: TRBD2
j_gene: TRBJ2-1
CDR3nt: TGTGCCAGCAGCCCGCGGACTAGCGTGAGCTCCTACAATGAGCAGTTCTTC
CDR3aa: CASSPRTSVSSYNEQFF

abundance: few
v_gene: TRBV5-1
d_gene: -
j_gene: TRBJ2-5
CDR3nt: TGCGCCAGCAAGGGGGGTAAGACGGAGACCCAGTACTTC
CDR3aa: CASKGGKTETQYF

abundance: few
v_gene: TRBV7-2
d_gene: TRBD1
j_gene: TRBJ2-1
CDR3nt: TGTGCCAGCAGCTTAAGGCCCAGGGGGAACTCCTACAATGAGCAGTTCTTC
CDR3aa: CASSLRPRGNSYNEQFF

abundance: -
v_gene: TRBV6-6
d_gene: -
j_gene: TRBJ1-2
CDR3nt: TGTGCCAGTCAGGGGTGCCGAGGGGATGGCTACACCTTC
CDR3aa: CASQGCRGDGYTF

abundance: few
v_gene: TRBV4-1
d_gene: -
j_gene: TRBJ2-7
CDR3nt: TGCGCCAGCAGCCAAGAAGACATCCTTTGGGAGCAGTACTTC
CDR3aa: CASSQEDILWEQYF

abundance: few
v_gene: TRBV10-2
d_gene: -
j_gene: TRBJ2-3
CDR3nt: TGCGCCAGCAGTGAAGCTCCCACAGATACGCAGTATTTT
CDR3aa: CASSEAPTDTQYF

abundance: many
v_gene: TRBV28
d_gene: TRBD2
j_gene: TRBJ2-4
CDR3nt: TGTGCCAGCAGTCCCCGGGGGGTCGCCAAAAACATTCAGTACTTC
CDR3aa: CASSPRGVAKNIQYF